Below, 32 T cell receptor beta chains from the same sample are listed, as sequenced in a study of molecular identifiers for immune sequencing clone quantification. One entry per CDR3 protein, called by TCRdb with MiXCR from the PCR reads. The sample yields 460,000 or so distinct CDR3 sequences, over 20% seen once. Sequencing was done on a sample of naive CD8+ T cells from blood, with Jurkat cell RNA spiked in. The subset is: FACS-sorted CD8+CD4-CCR7+CD45RA+ naive T cells. The receptors stem from a human donor in good health. Some libraries in this study had Jurkat cell RNA spiked in.

Many counts were recorded for this clonotype. CDR3 sequence reads: CASSQGRTSGRYF. Written as DNA, the CDR3 is TGTGCCAGCAGCCAAGGAAGGACTAGCGGGAGGTATTTT. The genes are TRBV14 and TRBJ2-3, with 13 bases aligning to TRBD2. The junction had 3 bases not matched to a gene; V was cut back by 1 base and J by 14 bases. This CDR3 has 13 amino acids. Germline V gene lookup returns CDR1 SGHDN and CDR2 FVKESK.

In this sample, this clonotype turned up many times. The V gene is TRBV4-1, the J gene TRBJ1-1; D call uncertain. This CDR3 contains 19 residues. Germline V lookup: CDR1 MGHRA, CDR2 YSYEKL. V lost 1 base, J lost 0 bases, and 21 bases lay in between. The DNA for the CDR3 is TGCGCCAGCAGCCAAGCGGGAAGGGTCGGAACCTTCATGAACACTGAAGCTTTCTTT. Protein: CASSQAGRVGTFMNTEAFF.

This clonotype was recorded many times. The V gene is TRBV19, the J gene TRBJ2-4; the D gene is possibly TRBD2 (6 bases). V shed 1 base and J shed 4 bases, with 11 bases lying between them. Germline V gene data show CDR1 as LNHDA and CDR2 as SQIVND (reference sequence). This CDR3 is built from 15 residues. DNA for the CDR3: TGTGCCAGTAGTATAGCGACTAGAGGAAAAAACATTCAGTACTTC. Translated, it gives CASSIATRGKNIQYF.

The table lists this clonotype with many counts. The chain recombines TRBV19 with TRBJ2-3; weak D call: TRBD1 (6 bases). Germline values: CDR1 LNHDA, CDR2 SQIVND (reference sequence). The V end lost 3 bases, the J end lost 14 bases, and 15 bases lay between the germline ends. CDR3 length: 12 residues. The CDR3 here is CASSIGWDTRYF. The CDR3 DNA is TGTGCCAGTAGTATTGGCTGGGACACCAGGTATTTT.

This clonotype was detected once. This rearrangement joins TRBV6-1 to TRBJ1-1; 9 nucleotides match TRBD1. CDR3 size: 14 residues. V shed 7 bases, J shed 4 bases, and the junction held 7 bases outside the gene matches. Germline lookup yields CDR1 MNHNS and CDR2 SASEGT. The CDR3 region has the DNA TGTGCCAGCACCCCGCGGACAGGGGTCACTGAAGCTTTCTTT. Translation gives CASTPRTGVTEAFF.

The chain joins TRBV19 to TRBJ1-1; D might be TRBD1 (6 bases). The germline V gene encodes CDR1 LNHDA and CDR2 SQIVND (reference sequence). The CDR3 contains 15 residues. V lost 3 bases to trimming and J lost 4 bases, with 15 bases between them. CDR3 residues: CASSINNRGLTEAFF. CDR3 coding DNA: TGTGCCAGTAGTATTAACAATCGGGGGCTCACTGAAGCTTTCTTT.

In this sample, this clonotype turned up a few times. The chain couples TRBV9 to TRBJ2-1, with D perhaps being TRBD1 or TRBD2 (6 bases each). Trimming shortened V by 10 bases and J by 8 bases, and 19 bases separated the two germline ends. Germline lookup yields CDR1 SGDLS and CDR2 YYNGEE. The length of the CDR3 is 13 residues. The CDR3 DNA reads TGTGCCGGAGCTAGGGGGGAAGGGTATGAGCAGTTCTTC. It is translated as CAGARGEGYEQFF.

CDR3 sequence (DNA): TGCGCCAGCAGCCAAGATTTAGGTCTGTATCAGCCCCAGCATTTT. This translates into CASSQDLGLYQPQHF. J is TRBJ1-5 and V is TRBV4-3, with no clear D. CDR1 LGHNA and CDR2 YSLEER come from the germline V gene. Trimming left V 0 bases short and J 5 bases short, with 11 bases between. This CDR3 has 15 residues.

This clonotype was observed a few times. V is TRBV19 and J is TRBJ2-5; 11 nucleotides line up with TRBD1. J lost 1 base, V lost 5 bases, and 6 bases had no gene match. CDR3 length equals 16 residues. CDR1 is LNHDA and CDR2 is SQIVND in the germline V gene (reference sequence). The CDR3 loop reads CASSEGQGVLQETQYF. CDR3 nucleotide sequence: TGTGCCAGTAGTGAGGGACAGGGGGTCCTCCAAGAGACCCAGTACTTC.

There are a few counts of this clonotype. This chain connects TRBV7-3 to TRBJ2-3, with D perhaps assigned TRBD1 or TRBD2 (5 bases each). CDR3 length equals 14 residues. The ends were cut back, 1 base at V and 4 bases at J, with 9 bases in the middle. Germline V CDR1 and CDR2: SGHTA, FQGTGA. The CDR3 sequence: CASSLMGEPDTQYF. The CDR3 DNA follows: TGTGCCAGCAGCTTAATGGGGGAGCCAGATACGCAGTATTTT.

This clonotype was counted a few times. The CDR3 DNA sequence: TGTGCCAGCAGTCTCTTCTCGACAGGGGGCGCGCCAGACACCGGGGAGCTGTTTTTT. Translating it yields CASSLFSTGGAPDTGELFF. V is TRBV12-3 or TRBV12-4 and J is TRBJ2-2; 10 bases are a match to TRBD1. The CDR3 consists of 19 residues. J was trimmed by 3 bases and V by 5 bases; bases with no gene match: 15.

Ten or more counts support this clonotype. This sequence joins TRBV7-8 and TRBJ1-5; no clear D. The CDR3 is 14 amino acids. From germline, CDR1 is SGHVS and CDR2 FQNEAQ. V lost 1 base and J 3 bases, leaving 7 bases between the germline ends. The CDR3 sequence: CASSLVDHNQPQHF. CDR3 in DNA: TGTGCCAGCAGCTTAGTTGACCACAATCAGCCCCAGCATTTT.

This clonotype was counted many times. The chain uses TRBV6-5 and TRBJ2-3; 8 bases match TRBD1. The J segment lost 1 base and the V segment lost 0 bases, leaving 6 bases of the junction unmatched. Germline CDR1 MNHEY, CDR2 SVGAGI. The CDR3 spans 17 residues. The CDR3 is CASSYSGPTGGTDTQYF. The CDR3 DNA reads TGTGCCAGCAGTTACTCGGGCCCGACAGGGGGCACAGATACGCAGTATTTT.

In regard to this clonotype: The conserved phenylalanine or tryptophan is not found at the CDR3 terminus, so this likely reflects a read error. This rearrangement joins TRBV30 to TRBJ2-1; unclear D gene. Germline-derived CDR1 and CDR2 are GTSNPN and SVGIG (reference sequence). This CDR3 spans 12 amino acids. Trimming took off 1 base at V and 4 bases at J, with 5 bases between the two ends. CDR3 sequence reads: CAWSDRYNEQFL. CDR3 in DNA: TGTGCCTGGAGTGACCGTTACAATGAGCAGTTCCTC.

The chain recombines TRBV28 with TRBJ1-1, with 8 nucleotides matching TRBD1. This CDR3 comprises 15 residues. The germline gives CDR1 MDHEN, CDR2 SYDVKM. Unmatched junction bases numbered 5, after V lost 2 bases and J lost 3 bases. The DNA for the CDR3 is TGTGCCAGCAGTTTAACCACAGGGGGTTACACTGAAGCTTTCTTT. Residues: CASSLTTGGYTEAFF.

J is TRBJ2-7 and V is TRBV5-6, with 8 positions matching TRBD2. CDR1 and CDR2 from the germline V gene are SGHDT and YYEEEE. Trimming removed 4 bases from V and 2 bases from J; junction bases left unmatched: 5. The CDR3 is 14 amino acids. CDR3 sequence reads: CASSTTSATYEQYF. The CDR3, as DNA: TGTGCCAGCAGCACGACTAGCGCTACCTACGAGCAGTACTTC.

This clonotype was recorded once. A much larger clone differs by one base, so this may be a read error. The rearrangement uses TRBV10-3 and TRBJ1-1, with D possibly TRBD1 on 6 matching bases. Germline loops: CDR1 ENHRY, CDR2 SYGVKD. The CDR3 is 13 amino acids. Between the trimmed V and J ends, which lost 6 bases and 4 bases, there was a span of 12 bases. In nucleotides, the CDR3 is TGTGCCATCAGGGACAGCCCAGGCACTGAAGCTTTCTTT. It codes for CAIRDSPGTEAFF.

For this clonotype: A much larger clone differs from this one at a single base, so this may be a read error. Here the CDR3 DNA reads TGCGCCGGCAGCTACGACAGGGGAATGAACACTGAAGCTTTCTTT. This sequence encodes CAGSYDRGMNTEAFF. The V call is TRBV4-3, the J call TRBJ1-1; 8 bases match TRBD1. The V gene's germline CDR1 is LGHNA and CDR2 YSLEER. This CDR3 is 15 amino acids long.

This rearrangement joins TRBV24-1 to TRBJ2-5; the match to TRBD2 covers 7 bases. Trimming cost V 4 bases and J 7 bases; bases outside gene matches: 14. From germline, CDR1 is KGHDR and CDR2 SFDVKD. The CDR3 length is 16 residues. The CDR3 nucleotides are TGTGCCACCAGTGAGCCTACTAGCGCCGGCGTAGGGACCCAGTACTTC. Its translation is CATSEPTSAGVGTQYF.

As DNA, the CDR3 is TGTGCCAGCAGCATGGGCCGAAACTACGAGCAGTACTTC. It yields the protein CASSMGRNYEQYF. The chain employs TRBV7-9 and TRBJ2-7; no clear D. Trimming left V 5 bases short and J 3 bases short, with 11 bases between. Germline V gives CDR1 SEHNR, CDR2 FQNEAQ (reference sequence). The length of the CDR3 is 13 residues.

The chain recombines TRBV3-2 with TRBJ2-3; whether TRBD2, the table's D call, matches the DNA was not checked. TRBV3-2 corresponds to a pseudogene. The CDR3 is 17 amino acids. The CDR3, as DNA: TGTGCCAGCAGCCCCACCCTTAGGCGGGAGGGCCCAGATACGCAGTATTTT. It yields the protein CASSPTLRREGPDTQYF.

V gene TRBV4-2 combines with J gene TRBJ2-1; TRBD2 agrees at 8 bases. V lost 0 bases and J lost 9; bases outside the gene matches: 7. This CDR3 has 15 amino acids. The V gene's germline CDR1 is LGHNA and CDR2 YNFKEQ. The CDR3 protein is CASSQDPGTSTEQFF. In DNA form, the CDR3 reads TGTGCCAGCAGCCAAGATCCAGGGACTAGTACTGAGCAGTTCTTC.

For the CDR3, the DNA is TGTGCCTGCACTAAAAGCGGGAGTAGCCAAGAGACCCAGTACTTC. Its translation is CACTKSGSSQETQYF. The rearrangement links TRBV30 to TRBJ2-5; 8 positions agree with TRBD2. Trimming at V came to 6 bases and at J to 1 base, leaving 10 bases not matched to a gene. The length of the CDR3 is 15 residues. CDR1 is GTSNPN, CDR2 SVGIG, per germline (reference sequence).

The J gene is TRBJ1-5, the V gene TRBV6-5; D is perhaps TRBD1 (6 bases). V lost 5 bases and J 7 bases, leaving 9 bases between the germline ends. The germline V gene encodes CDR1 MNHEY and CDR2 SVGAGI. The CDR3 runs to 12 residues. The CDR3, as DNA: TGTGCCAGCAGTCAGGGGTGGCAGCCCCAGCATTTT. It is translated as CASSQGWQPQHF.

CDR3 DNA sequence: TGCAGTGCTAGCGACCCACAGCTCACAGATACGCAGTATTTT. It codes for CSASDPQLTDTQYF. V gene TRBV20-1 combines with J gene TRBJ2-3, with D unclear. The CDR3 covers 14 residues. V was shortened by 3 bases and J by 2 bases, with 12 bases between the two germline ends. CDR1 and CDR2 (germline): DFQATT, SNEGSKA (reference sequence).

This clonotype has ten or more counts. V gene TRBV5-1 combines with J gene TRBJ2-7; D might be TRBD1 (5 bases). Germline V gene sequence: CDR1 SGHRS, CDR2 YFSETQ. The CDR3 runs 13 residues. Deletions cut 1 base from V and 2 bases from J, with 7 bases between. In nucleotides, the CDR3 is TGCGCCAGCAGCTTGTCACAGGCCTACGAGCAGTACTTC. It is translated as CASSLSQAYEQYF.

This clonotype occurred many times. This chain joins TRBV4-3 and TRBJ1-3; D call uncertain. The CDR3 spans 14 residues. V shed 5 bases and J shed 0 bases, with 8 bases lying between them. The germline gives CDR1 LGHNA, CDR2 YSLEER. CDR3 protein: CASSEGVSGNTIYF. DNA for the CDR3: TGCGCCAGCAGCGAGGGTGTCTCTGGAAACACCATATATTTT.

Regarding this clonotype: A junction boundary mismatches the germline segment, possibly from a read error. The chain has TRBV23-1 and TRBJ2-2; TRBD2 agrees at 9 bases. TRBV23-1 is flagged as an ORF with uncertain function. CDR3 size: 19 residues. The CDR3 protein is CAGSQSSSAGGRCTGELFF. CDR3 coding DNA: TGCGCCGGCAGTCAATCATCCTCGGCGGGGGGGCGGTGTACCGGGGAGCTGTTTTTT.

J is TRBJ1-3 and V is TRBV27; possible D gene TRBD1, 5 bases. From germline, CDR1 is MNHEY and CDR2 SMNVEV (reference sequence). Deletions cut 6 bases from V and 0 bases from J, with 12 bases between. CDR3 length: 15 amino acids. The CDR3 sequence is CASRVRGGSGNTIYF. The DNA of the CDR3 is TGTGCCAGCAGGGTTAGGGGAGGCTCTGGAAACACCATATATTTT.

Regarding this clonotype: At one of its ends the junction is not consistent with the germline gene, which may arise from a read error. In DNA, the CDR3 is TGTGCCAGCAGTGAACCTTTCGAGTGGGGGTCCCCCACAGATACGCTGTATTTT. Amino acid sequence: CASSEPFEWGSPTDTLYF. This chain connects TRBV6-1 to TRBJ2-3; perhaps D is TRBD1 or TRBD2 (5 bases each). The CDR3 has 18 residues. Germline loops: CDR1 MNHNS, CDR2 SASEGT.

Points on this clonotype: A much larger clonotype is one base distant, so this may be a read error. The rearrangement links TRBV7-2 to TRBJ1-1; D is unresolved. CDR1 is SGHTA, CDR2 FQGNSA, per germline. CDR3 length: 14 amino acids. The CDR3 reads CASSLGTSYTGAFF. The CDR3 coding sequence is TGTGCCAGCAGCTTAGGGACCTCATATACTGGAGCTTTCTTT. Complete variable domain (other parts from reference TRBV7-2 and TRBJ1-1): GAGVSQSPSNKVTEKGKDVELRCDPISGHTALYWYRQSLGQGLEFLIYFQGNSAPDKSGLPSDRFSAERTGGSVSTLTIQRTQQEDSAVYLCASSLGTSYTGAFFGQGTRLTVV.

This clonotype occurred a few times. The chain recombines TRBV7-9 with TRBJ2-3; 8 bases are a match to TRBD1. V lost 5 bases and J lost 5; bases outside the gene matches: 9. Germline CDR1 reads SEHNR; CDR2 reads FQNEAQ (reference sequence). The CDR3 sequence is 15 residues long. Here the CDR3 reads CASSATPDRGDTQYF. DNA for the CDR3: TGTGCCAGCAGCGCAACCCCCGACAGGGGAGATACGCAGTATTTT. Based on the CDR3 plus reference TRBV7-9 and TRBJ2-3, the full variable domain is DTGVSQNPRHKITKRGQNVTFRCDPISEHNRLYWYRQTLGQGPEFLTYFQNEAQLEKSRLLSDRFSAERPKGSFSTLEIQRTEQGDSAMYLCASSATPDRGDTQYFGPGTRLTVL.